What follows are 20 T cell receptor beta chains derived from one specimen sequenced in a study of glioma-infiltrating T cells after dendritic cell vaccination. Assay used: immunoSEQ multiplex PCR; TCRdb lists only in-frame clones, some missing. This table holds 80,000 to 100,000 clones, around 80% found once. Material: blood, obtained before dendritic cell vaccination. These receptors all stem from a human donor with glioblastoma.

The chain links TRBV19 to TRBJ2-2; 10 bases are shared with TRBD2. The V gene's germline CDR1 is LNHDA and CDR2 SQIVND (reference sequence). The ends lost 3 bases at V and 6 bases at J; junction bases unmatched: 10. This CDR3 spans 17 amino acids. The chain's CDR3 is CASSINSGRFVAGELFF. DNA for the CDR3: TGTGCCAGTAGTATCAATAGCGGGAGGTTCGTTGCCGGGGAGCTGTTTTTT.

The rearrangement joins TRBV4-1 to TRBJ2-6; D is unresolved. With 4 bases removed from V and 2 bases from J, the gap between germline ends came to 12 bases. Germline CDR1 is MGHRA and CDR2 is YSYEKL. The CDR3 loop spans 16 amino acids. CDR3 loop: CASSPSNPPGANVLTF. The CDR3 DNA sequence: TGCGCCAGCAGCCCTTCTAATCCCCCTGGGGCCAACGTCCTGACTTTC.

V gene TRBV27 combines with J gene TRBJ1-3; 9 positions match TRBD1. The CDR3 covers 13 residues. Germline CDR1 MNHEY, CDR2 SMNVEV (reference sequence). With 6 bases clipped from V and 4 bases from J, the junction kept 1 base outside the gene matches. The CDR3 spells CASRQGAGNTIYF. The CDR3 coding sequence is TGTGCCAGCAGACAGGGGGCGGGAAACACCATATATTTT.

The chain has TRBV7-9 and TRBJ1-3; 8 positions agree with TRBD1. The germline CDR1 and CDR2 sequences are SEHNR and FQNEAQ (reference sequence). The V and J ends lost 5 bases and 3 bases, in that order; junction bases with no gene match: 3. This CDR3 is 14 amino acids long. CDR3 DNA sequence: TGTGCCAGCAGCCGCACAGGGGGTGGAAACACCATATATTTT. Protein product: CASSRTGGGNTIYF.

This clone was detected once. The chain joins TRBV19 to TRBJ1-2; 10 nucleotides agree with TRBD1. V gave up 3 bases and J gave up 2 bases; unmatched junction bases: 9. Germline CDR1 and CDR2: LNHDA and SQIVND (reference sequence). The CDR3 covers 17 residues. This CDR3 is CASSIGSGTGVNYGYTF. The CDR3 DNA is TGTGCCAGTAGTATCGGGTCCGGGACAGGGGTGAACTATGGCTACACCTTC.

This chain joins TRBV6-6 and TRBJ1-6, with D possibly being TRBD1 (5 bases). CDR1 MNHNY and CDR2 SVGAGI come from the germline V gene (reference sequence). The V and J ends lost 0 bases and 8 bases respectively, with 11 bases between them. The CDR3 consists of 15 residues. CDR3 loop: CASSYSAGRHSPLHF. Here the CDR3 DNA reads TGTGCCAGCAGTTACTCGGCGGGGCGGCATTCACCCCTCCACTTT.

The CDR3 here is CASSLTSGVGIGELFF. CDR3 in DNA: TGTGCCAGCAGTTTAACTAGCGGGGTGGGAATCGGGGAGCTGTTTTTT. The chain links TRBV28 to TRBJ2-2; 10 bases line up with TRBD2. CDR3 length equals 16 residues. With 2 bases clipped from V and 7 bases from J, the junction kept 7 bases outside the gene matches. CDR1 MDHEN and CDR2 SYDVKM come from the germline V gene. Full variable domain (remainder filled in from reference TRBV28 and TRBJ2-2): DVKVTQSSRYLVKRTGEKVFLECVQDMDHENMFWYRQDPGLGLRLIYFSYDVKMKEKGDIPEGYSVSREKKERFSLILESASTNQTSMYLCASSLTSGVGIGELFFGEGSRLTVL.

The chain couples TRBV5-4 to TRBJ1-2, with 7 bases fitting TRBD1. Trimming cost V 6 bases and J 8 bases; bases outside gene matches: 7. The CDR3 spans 12 residues. Germline V gene lookup returns CDR1 SGHNT and CDR2 YYREEE (reference sequence). The CDR3 loop is CASNEGARGYTF. The CDR3 DNA follows: TGTGCCAGCAACGAGGGGGCGAGGGGCTACACCTTC.

The chain carries TRBV5-6 and TRBJ2-1, with 8 bases lining up with TRBD1. V lost 2 bases, J lost 2 bases, and 3 bases stayed unmatched. This CDR3 is built from 15 residues. The germline CDR1 and CDR2 sequences are SGHDT and YYEEEE. CDR3 nucleotide sequence: TGTGCCAGCAGCTTTGACAGGGGAACCTACAATGAGCAGTTCTTC. Its protein is CASSFDRGTYNEQFF.

This rearrangement joins TRBV2 to TRBJ1-5; 8 bases agree with TRBD1. CDR1 is SNHLY and CDR2 is FYNNEI in the germline V gene. The CDR3 has 22 amino acids. The J segment lost 7 bases and the V segment lost 5 bases, leaving 31 bases of the junction unmatched. The CDR3 DNA reads as TGTGCCAGCAGTAAAATCCCCTCATTTCCCATCCATCCGGACAGGGTAAAGCAGCCCCAGCATTTT. Translating gives CASSKIPSFPIHPDRVKQPQHF.

This clone came up a few times. This chain joins TRBV18 and TRBJ1-5; D is uncertain. The germline V gene has CDR1 KGHSH and CDR2 LQKENI. CDR3 length: 15 residues. The V gene lost 2 bases and the J gene lost 4 bases, with 12 bases spanning the gap. The CDR3 region is CASSPYHNLNQPQHF. CDR3 in DNA: TGTGCCAGCTCACCATACCACAATCTTAATCAGCCCCAGCATTTT.

The chain carries TRBV11-2 and TRBJ1-2; D unclear. CDR1 SGHAT and CDR2 FQNNGV come from the germline V gene. This CDR3 comprises 13 residues. Trimming left V 5 bases short and J 8 bases short, with 15 bases between. As DNA, the CDR3 is TGTGCCAGCAGCCCCGGACTTCTACGGGGCTACACCTTC. This encodes CASSPGLLRGYTF.

The rearrangement uses TRBV9 and TRBJ2-7, with 12 bases identical to TRBD1. This CDR3 has 15 residues. V shed 0 bases and J 4 bases; nucleotides not matched to a gene: 2. Germline lookup yields CDR1 SGDLS and CDR2 YYNGEE. For the CDR3, the DNA is TGTGCCAGCAGCGTAGCGGGACAGGGGGCTTACGAGCAGTACTTC. Translated: CASSVAGQGAYEQYF. Filled out from reference TRBV9 and TRBJ2-7, the complete variable domain reads DSGVTQTPKHLITATGQRVTLRCSPRSGDLSVYWYQQSLDQGLQFLIQYYNGEERAKGNILERFSAQQFPDLHSELNLSSLELGDSALYFCASSVAGQGAYEQYFGPGTRLTVT.

The genes are TRBV10-2 and TRBJ2-7; the match to TRBD2 covers 10 bases. The CDR3 contains 14 residues. Trimming cost V 5 bases and J 0 bases; bases outside gene matches: 1. Looked up from germline, CDR1 is WSHSY and CDR2 is SAAADI. CDR3 region: CASSLAGVSYEQYF. CDR3 DNA sequence: TGCGCCAGCAGTCTAGCGGGGGTCTCCTACGAGCAGTACTTC.

The V and J genes are TRBV9 and TRBJ2-1, with 9 bases that match TRBD2. The ends lost 3 bases at V and 2 bases at J; junction bases unmatched: 3. CDR3 length: 15 amino acids. Germline CDR1 SGDLS, CDR2 YYNGEE. The DNA of the CDR3 is TGTGCCAGCAGCGGCGGGGGGGCGGCCTACAATGAGCAGTTCTTC. Translating gives CASSGGGAAYNEQFF.

V is TRBV5-6 and J is TRBJ2-2; the D gene is possibly TRBD2 (6 bases). The V gene lost 4 bases and the J gene lost 1 base, with 20 bases spanning the gap. This CDR3 is built from 18 residues. In germline, CDR1 is SGHDT, CDR2 YYEEEE. CDR3 DNA sequence: TGTGCCAGCAGCCGACCGACCGGGACTGCGGTGAACACCGGGGAGCTGTTTTTT. Its protein is CASSRPTGTAVNTGELFF. The full variable domain, completed using reference TRBV5-6 and TRBJ2-2, is DAGVTQSPTHLIKTRGQQVTLRCSPKSGHDTVSWYQQALGQGPQFIFQYYEEEERQRGNFPDRFSGHQFPNYSSELNVNALLLGDSALYLCASSRPTGTAVNTGELFFGEGSRLTVL.

The count of this clone is one. The V and J genes are TRBV6-5 and TRBJ1-2; 11 nucleotides line up with TRBD1. The ends lost 5 bases at V and 4 bases at J; junction bases unmatched: 6. Germline V CDR1 and CDR2: MNHEY, SVGAGI. The length of the CDR3 is 15 residues. This CDR3 reads CASSKPGQGGYGYTF. The CDR3 region has the DNA TGTGCCAGCAGTAAACCGGGACAGGGGGGCTATGGCTACACCTTC.

This clone was detected once. The chain recombines TRBV30 with TRBJ1-1, with D tentatively TRBD1 (6 bases). The CDR3 extends over 13 amino acids. The V gene's germline CDR1 is GTSNPN and CDR2 SVGIG (reference sequence). Trimming removed 2 bases at V and 5 bases at J, with 12 bases between. CDR3: CAWSSTGRTEAFF. In nucleotides, the CDR3 is TGTGCCTGGAGTAGTACAGGGAGAACTGAAGCTTTCTTT.

The sample holds one count of this clone. The V call is TRBV5-6, the J call TRBJ1-2, with 7 bases lining up with TRBD1. The trim removed 1 base at V and 3 bases at J, leaving 3 bases unmatched. CDR3 length: 14 residues. Germline V gene lookup returns CDR1 SGHDT and CDR2 YYEEEE. The chain's CDR3 is CASSLLGQDYGYTF. The CDR3 DNA sequence: TGTGCCAGCAGCTTGCTTGGACAGGACTATGGCTACACCTTC.

This chain uses TRBV6-6 with TRBJ1-2; TRBD1 matches at 7 bases. Per the germline V gene, CDR1 is MNHNY and CDR2 is SVGAGI (reference sequence). J gave up 4 bases and V 5 bases, and 7 bases lay outside the gene matches. The CDR3 is 14 residues long. The CDR3 DNA is TGTGCCAGCAGTGCCCGACAGGGTATCTATGGCTACACCTTC. Encoded protein: CASSARQGIYGYTF.